The 25 T cell receptor beta chains presented below share a single source sample, sequenced in a study of blood T cell repertoires in COVID-19 (TCRdb year 2020). Receptors were amplified or captured by the immunoSEQ multiplex PCR assay. Sourced from immuneACCESS, this table was stored by TCRdb with only in-frame sequences that have V and J called. A share of the clones is absent; for the studies checked, an unresolved V gene accounts for under half, and the remainder has no known explanation. This sample gives approximately 170,000 clones in total; about 85% of them show up just once. About a quarter of the sample rests with the top ten. The source material was peripheral blood. The source of these receptors is a man aged 55 to 70 with acute or convalescent COVID-19.

The rearrangement joins TRBV6-1 to TRBJ1-5; D is undetermined. This CDR3 comprises 13 residues. Germline CDR1 is MNHNS and CDR2 is SASEGT. V shed 2 bases and J shed 1 base, with 3 bases lying between them. The CDR3: CASSEISNQPQHF. Here the CDR3 DNA reads TGTGCCAGCAGTGAAATAAGCAATCAGCCCCAGCATTTT.

A single count supports this clone. This sequence joins TRBV11-3 and TRBJ1-2; D might be TRBD1 (6 bases). CDR3 length: 14 amino acids. Trimming pared 5 bases from V and 4 bases from J, leaving 14 bases between. The germline V gene encodes CDR1 SGHNT and CDR2 YENEEA. The CDR3 DNA follows: TGTGCCAGCAGCCCACGGGGGGCGGGCTATGGCTACACCTTC. Protein sequence: CASSPRGAGYGYTF.

V and J are TRBV15 and TRBJ2-7; 7 bases map to TRBD2. Germline loops: CDR1 LNHNV, CDR2 YYDKDF (reference sequence). The V gene end was trimmed by 3 bases and the J gene end by 0 bases; junction bases not matched to a gene: 5. The CDR3 runs 15 residues. The CDR3 spells CATSRGGISSYEQYV. The DNA of the CDR3 is TGTGCCACCAGCAGGGGAGGGATAAGCTCCTACGAGCAGTACGTC.

This rearrangement joins TRBV11-3 to TRBJ2-3, with a tentative D call TRBD2 (5 bases). The V and J ends lost 1 base and 3 bases respectively, with 17 bases between them. This CDR3 is built from 17 residues. Germline lookup yields CDR1 SGHNT and CDR2 YENEEA. Written as DNA, the CDR3 is TGTGCCAGCAGCTTAGGCCGCCCTTTTGCGGGTACAGATACGCAGTATTTT. This translates into CASSLGRPFAGTDTQYF.

The chain has TRBV18 and TRBJ2-2; the D is unclear. Germline values: CDR1 KGHSH, CDR2 LQKENI. Between the trimmed V and J ends, which lost 0 bases and 2 bases, there was a span of 10 bases. The length of the CDR3 is 16 residues. The CDR3 loop is CASSPPIPGNTGELFF. The DNA for the CDR3 is TGTGCCAGCTCACCACCGATTCCAGGAAACACCGGGGAGCTGTTTTTT.

The chain employs TRBV27 and TRBJ2-5; D is possibly TRBD1 (7 bases). Trimming left V 5 bases short and J 3 bases short, with 19 bases between. The CDR3 runs 16 residues. From germline, CDR1 is MNHEY and CDR2 SMNVEV (reference sequence). DNA of the CDR3: TGTGCCAGCAGTCCCTCCCCAGGGGGGCCCGAAGAGACCCAGTACTTC. Its protein is CASSPSPGGPEETQYF.

This chain joins TRBV19 and TRBJ1-5, with no clear D. This CDR3 region has 15 residues. Germline V gene data show CDR1 as LNHDA and CDR2 as SQIVND (reference sequence). V lost 1 base to trimming and J lost 4 bases, with 11 bases between them. This CDR3 reads CASSIGARFNQPQHF. The DNA of the CDR3 is TGTGCCAGTAGTATAGGGGCCCGTTTTAATCAGCCCCAGCATTTT.

The chain joins TRBV19 to TRBJ2-1, with 13 bases identical to TRBD2. This CDR3 has 16 residues. The germline V gene encodes CDR1 LNHDA and CDR2 SQIVND (reference sequence). V was clipped by 6 bases and J by 8 bases; unmatched bases: 10. In nucleotides, the CDR3 is TGTGCCAGTAGCCGCCCGGGACTAGCGGGGAGGTATGAGCAGTTCTTC. It specifies CASSRPGLAGRYEQFF.

J is TRBJ2-1 and V is TRBV7-6; 7 bases match TRBD2. V shed 2 bases and J 7 bases; nucleotides not matched to a gene: 5. The CDR3 is made up of 14 amino acids. Germline-derived CDR1 and CDR2 are SGHVS and FNYEAQ. In nucleotides, the CDR3 is TGTGCCAGCAGCTTAAGTGGGGGGGAAAATGAGCAGTTCTTC. This encodes CASSLSGGENEQFF.

The V and J genes are TRBV11-3 and TRBJ2-1, with a weak D call TRBD2 (6 bases). The CDR3 has 13 residues. The germline V gene encodes CDR1 SGHNT and CDR2 YENEEA. V gave up 1 base and J gave up 9 bases, with 10 bases separating them. DNA of the CDR3: TGTGCCAGCAGCTTAGGGAGGGTCCGTGAGCAGTTCTTC. Translated: CASSLGRVREQFF. The entire variable domain, with the rest obtained from reference TRBV11-3 and TRBJ2-1, is as follows: EAGVVQSPRYKIIEKKQPVAFWCNPISGHNTLYWYLQNLGQGPELLIRYENEEAVDDSQLPKDRFSAERLKGVDSTLKIQPAELGDSAVYLCASSLGRVREQFFGPGTRLTVL.

The chain joins TRBV6-2 or TRBV6-3 to TRBJ1-1; 7 bases align to TRBD1. Germline loops: CDR1 MNHEY, CDR2 SVGEGT. The V segment lost 5 bases and the J segment 4 bases; nucleotides outside the gene matches: 4. CDR3 size: 13 residues. The chain's CDR3 is CASSGSGGTEAFF. The CDR3 DNA follows: TGTGCCAGCAGTGGCTCAGGGGGCACTGAAGCTTTCTTT.

The V gene is TRBV5-4, the J gene TRBJ2-7; a weak D match, TRBD2 (6 bases). Germline V gene sequence: CDR1 SGHNT, CDR2 YYREEE (reference sequence). The CDR3 runs 17 residues. The germline V and J ends were trimmed by 0 bases and 1 base, with 17 bases remaining between them. Here the CDR3 reads CASSLVNTSRFSYEQYF. The CDR3 DNA reads TGTGCCAGCAGCTTGGTCAACACTAGCAGGTTTTCCTACGAGCAGTACTTC.

In this sample, this clone turned up once. The V gene is TRBV5-1, the J gene TRBJ2-1, with 12 bases that match TRBD2. With V trimmed by 4 bases and J by 7 bases, 9 bases remained unmatched. CDR3 length: 16 residues. From germline, CDR1 is SGHRS and CDR2 YFSETQ. The CDR3 DNA reads TGCGCCAGCAGCCCCCTAGCGGGAGGGCGGGTAAATGAGCAGTTCTTC. It specifies CASSPLAGGRVNEQFF.

The CDR3 DNA follows: TGCGCCAGCAGCTTGGCCTTGGCCGACGGGGAGACCCAGTACTTC. This codes for CASSLALADGETQYF. V gene TRBV5-1 combines with J gene TRBJ2-5; D is uncertain. V was shortened by 0 bases and J by 5 bases, with 14 bases between the two germline ends. Germline CDR1 reads SGHRS; CDR2 reads YFSETQ. The CDR3 runs to 15 residues.

This rearrangement joins TRBV30 to TRBJ1-3, with D uncertain. CDR1 GTSNPN and CDR2 SVGIG come from the germline V gene (reference sequence). The CDR3 spans 15 residues. Trimming pared 0 bases from V and 2 bases from J, leaving 11 bases between. The CDR3 is CAWSVGSSAGNTIYF. The CDR3 DNA follows: TGTGCCTGGAGTGTGGGGAGTAGTGCTGGAAACACCATATATTTT.

V and J are TRBV24-1 and TRBJ1-2; TRBD1 matches at 10 bases. After removal of 5 bases from V and 5 bases from J, the junction contained 7 bases not matched to a gene. CDR1 is KGHDR and CDR2 is SFDVKD in the germline V gene. There are 15 residues in the CDR3. The DNA of the CDR3 is TGTGCCACCAGTGGCACCGGGACAGGGGAATATGGCTACACCTTC. Amino acid sequence: CATSGTGTGEYGYTF.

The chain carries TRBV7-2 and TRBJ2-5, with D uncertain. V lost 5 bases and J 3 bases, leaving 10 bases between the germline ends. The CDR3 sequence is 13 residues long. CDR1 SGHTA and CDR2 FQGNSA come from the germline V gene. The CDR3 DNA reads TGTGCCAGCAGCCTCTCCCCGGAAGAGACCCAGTACTTC. This codes for CASSLSPEETQYF.

The V gene is TRBV6-6, the J gene TRBJ1-2; D uncertain. This CDR3 comprises 16 residues. Trimming took off 5 bases at V and 5 bases at J, with 21 bases between the two ends. Looked up from germline, CDR1 is MNHNY and CDR2 is SVGAGI (reference sequence). As DNA, the CDR3 is TGTGCCAGCAGTCGAATCAGAGGAACCTCGGGTTATGGCTACACCTTC. Translating gives CASSRIRGTSGYGYTF.

The V gene is TRBV3-1 (or the pseudogene TRBV3-2), the J gene TRBJ1-6; 7 nucleotides match TRBD1. Unmatched junction bases numbered 11, after V lost 2 bases and J lost 19 bases. The CDR3 consists of 13 residues. Germline CDR1 reads LGHDT; CDR2 reads YNNKEL (reference sequence). The CDR3 nucleotides read TGTGCCAGCAGCCAAACCTACAGGGGTGGGATACACTTT. Residues: CASSQTYRGGIHF.

The table lists this clone with many counts. The rearrangement uses TRBV4-1 and TRBJ2-3; D is undetermined. The CDR3 spans 14 residues. CDR1 is MGHRA, CDR2 YSYEKL, per germline. The V end was cut by 2 bases, the J end by 1 base, with 7 bases between. The CDR3 is CASSQWQGTDTQYF. The CDR3 region has the DNA TGCGCCAGCAGCCAATGGCAGGGCACAGATACGCAGTATTTT.

The chain employs TRBV5-1 and TRBJ1-5; TRBD1 agrees at 9 bases. The CDR3 covers 15 residues. From germline, CDR1 is SGHRS and CDR2 YFSETQ. V shed 4 bases and J 3 bases; nucleotides not matched to a gene: 5. CDR3 sequence: CASSAGQGTNQPQHF. The CDR3, as DNA: TGCGCCAGCAGCGCGGGACAGGGTACCAATCAGCCCCAGCATTTT.

Here the CDR3 DNA reads TGTGCCAGCAGCCTAACTAGAGACCACGAGCAGTACTTC. It translates to CASSLTRDHEQYF. This chain uses TRBV12-3 or TRBV12-4 with TRBJ2-7, with D perhaps matching TRBD2 (5 bases). This CDR3 is 13 amino acids long. Trimming cost V 6 bases and J 5 bases, with 14 bases left between them.

The chain links TRBV9 to TRBJ2-7; tentatively, D is TRBD2 (9 bases). The CDR3 length is 20 residues. Trimming removed 0 bases from V and 4 bases from J, with 29 bases in between. Germline lookup yields CDR1 SGDLS and CDR2 YYNGEE. The CDR3 sequence: CASSVGPGQGSGRFQYEQYF. CDR3 bases: TGTGCCAGCAGCGTAGGACCTGGACAGGGTAGCGGGAGATTCCAGTACGAGCAGTACTTC.

This chain uses TRBV5-6 with TRBJ2-2; the D gene is possibly TRBD1 (5 bases). The CDR3 extends over 15 amino acids. V shed 4 bases and J shed 2 bases, with 12 bases lying between them. From germline, CDR1 is SGHDT and CDR2 YYEEEE. The CDR3 loop is CASSLRQSNTGELFF. DNA for the CDR3: TGTGCCAGCAGCCTTAGACAGAGTAACACCGGGGAGCTGTTTTTT.

The chain employs TRBV20-1 and TRBJ2-2, with D tentatively TRBD2 (6 bases). The CDR3 is 11 residues long. The germline V gene has CDR1 DFQATT and CDR2 SNEGSKA (reference sequence). V shed 3 bases and J shed 13 bases, with 12 bases lying between them. CDR3 sequence reads: CSASSGDLLFF. In nucleotides, the CDR3 is TGCAGTGCTAGTTCGGGGGATTTGCTGTTTTTT.